Included here is one TCR beta chain sequence, with context. Its antigen is currently not known. A read error may account for a junction end that differs from germline. In total, 600 or so healthy bone marrow donors made up the cohort. At the time of sampling, all cohort members were nominally healthy, though unrecorded immune exposures were likely present. The donor tested CMV seropositive and was one of the 289 seropositive cohort members. A peripheral blood sample was collected from each donor, and TCR beta sequencing was performed on peripheral blood mononuclear cells. Genomic DNA was extracted from the blood cell samples with the Qiagen DNeasy Blood Extraction Kit. The data belong to a study of cytomegalovirus exposure and HLA in healthy donors (dated by TCRdb to 2016 to 2017). Study-level background: An earlier analysis of approximately 600 of the donors reported approximately 300 Gb of sequence data and approximately 110 million unique TCR beta sequences from 150 million to 200 million T cells. Class I and class II HLA loci were covered by the typing at four-digit resolution. Of the roughly 390 genotyped donors, over 70% fell in the genetic ancestry cluster associated with self-reported Caucasian donors. In a later analysis, previously published TCR beta repertoires from roughly 710 donors were re-analyzed and high-resolution HLA genotyping was added so that TCR occurrence patterns could be studied. A separate validation cohort of 100 to 150 different subjects was used in addition to the 666-subject first cohort. Across approximately 400 genotyped donors of the cohort, an average of approximately 200,000 unique TCR beta nucleotide sequences per donor were sequenced, and roughly a sixth of those sequences were non-productive. An early release covering about 600 HLA-typed donors comprised approximately 300 gigabases of sequencing data and roughly 86 million unique TCR sequences. The study aimed to test whether cataloging public T cell receptors could reveal signatures of past pathogen exposure. All discovery cohort repertoires had been generated using a single sequencing platform. The study combined high-throughput TCR immunosequencing, statistical association of individual TCRs with disease status, and machine learning to predict cytomegalovirus infection status. The T cell repertoires of under 700 subjects were profiled by immunosequencing and related to cytomegalovirus serostatus. The number of typed donors differed by locus: about 620-630 for A, B, C, DRB1 and DQB1; some 500 for DQA1; fewer than 610 for DPA1; and some 470 for DPB1. Donor age, sex, ethnicity and CMV serostatus were compiled alongside the repertoire data. A few DR-DQ haplotypes were treated as single units for association and clustering because of strong linkage in the cohort. An earlier analysis of 587 of the donors used high-throughput TCR beta sequencing to judge whether each TCR beta V gene segment behaved as functional or pseudogenic. The later analysis used no new phenotypic data to find candidate immune exposures, relying instead on TCR beta sequences and their occurrence across donors. A later genetic analysis used genome-wide SNP genotypes for about 55% of the 666 donors, treating that subset as a discovery cohort.

Counted from cysteine to phenylalanine, this CDR3 has 14 amino acids. Only the CDR3 DNA is retained, 42 bases long and in frame from the first base. CDR1 and CDR2 (SGHTA, FQGNSA) derive from the germline V gene. Libraries were made using the immunoSEQ multiplex PCR assay. A mixture of 60 forward primers for TCR Vbeta segments and 13 reverse primers for TCR Jbeta segments was used in the multiplex PCR. The CDR3 region of rearranged TCR beta genes was amplified from genomic DNA with a multiplex PCR assay. On the Illumina HiSeq System, the amplified TCR beta libraries were sequenced as 87-base-pair reads. On the authors' methods: In a later analysis, around 80 million unique TCR beta chains were counted across the 500 to 700 repertoires, and some 10 million of these chains were shared by at least two donors. To remove PCR and sequencing errors, raw reads were error-corrected and collapsed into unique sequences using a nearest-neighbor algorithm that merged closely related sequences. CDR3 sequences were aligned to IMGT reference sequences to assign V, D and J gene segments. For a sequence to be retained, a match of at least six nucleotides was required to both a V gene segment and a J gene segment. A rearrangement counted as productive if the CDR3 had no stop codons and remained in frame with V and J, and every other rearrangement counted as non-productive. Following IMGT convention, CDR3 was defined as the stretch from the second conserved V-encoded cysteine to the conserved J-encoded phenylalanine. The earlier analysis of 587 of the donors excluded sequences that lacked an unambiguous match to a single V gene segment. In an earlier analysis of some 590 of the donors, V segments were called functional above 56.7% productive rearrangements and were called segregating when the between-donor standard deviation exceeded 5%. To diagnose cytomegalovirus status from the catalog of TCR beta chain sequences, a statistical classification framework was built. A later analysis assigned V and J genes by comparing TCR nucleotide sequences with IMGT/GENE-DB human TR gene sequences. The TCRdist pipeline was used in a later analysis to assign CDR3 sequences and most-parsimonious VDJ recombination scenarios. In a later analysis, each TCR beta chain was defined by its CDR3 amino acid sequence together with its V-gene family, and reads without a unique V-gene family were excluded. In a later analysis, 500 to 700 highly shared, low-generation-probability nucleotide sequences were removed to address suspected cross-contamination and a sequencing artifact. In a later analysis, a clonal expansion index was calculated for each public chain from normalized within-repertoire ranks of inferred template counts. Generation probabilities in a later analysis came from a VDJ recombination model fitted to out-of-frame rearrangements, and those results were checked against IGoR. A later analysis scored TCR-TCR, TCR-HLA and TCR-CMV co-occurrence with hypergeometric tests, applying a repertoire-size bias correction to TCR pairs. A later analysis estimated false discovery rates by permuting HLA or CMV assignments 20 times. A later analysis grouped co-occurring TCRs with DBSCAN, adding TCRdist sequence similarity when clustering within HLA-allele-positive subsets. Repertoires with fewer than 30,000 or more than 120,000 public chains, plus five repertoires with anomalous nucleotide sharing, were excluded from co-occurrence clustering. What TCRdb holds here is the immuneACCESS table cut down to in-frame rearrangements. Part of the clones is not present; checked against another copy, under half of the missing clones reflect an unresolved V gene, and the others are unexplained. Clone size and V and J calls were adopted from that table, with D and trimming inferred from the DNA. Present in this sample are about 150,000 clones, 79% of which were seen just once. The ten largest clones represent roughly 6% of the sample.

Findings and caveats that apply to the study as a whole: The 87-base-pair reads could not distinguish some IMGT-functional V segments, including TRBV6-2 and TRBV6-3, so those segments were excluded. The earlier analysis of 450 to 700 of the donors excluded approximately 17 rarely observed V segments, including chromosome 9 orphons, because counts were too low. A later analysis found that HLA-associated TCR beta chains were more clonally expanded and had lower generation probabilities than equally common non-associated chains. Roughly uniform sequencing depth across donors was assumed in presence/absence analyses, although this assumption may not hold. The authors suggested that the approach could potentially be extended to other disease states and immunological phenotypes. The classifier was reported to diagnose cytomegalovirus status with high specificity and sensitivity in both the original cohort and the validation cohort. Broadly in line with IMGT annotations, most TCR beta V segments showed up in productive rearrangements about 87% or about 30% of the time in an earlier analysis of approximately 640 of the donors. A later analysis found that TCR association rates varied across HLA loci, with DRB1 alleles showing the most associated TCRs and HLA-C alleles the fewest. Correlated functional status among segregating V segments might reflect linkage disequilibrium, but an unknown experimental factor could not be ruled out. The sequencing pipeline was judged likely to have produced a cluster of highly shared sequence variants as a technical artifact. In a later analysis, most CMV-associated TCR beta chains were found to appear HLA-restricted, with HLA associations seemingly driven largely by CMV exposure. While some public TCRs were present in many individuals, most TCR sequences turned up only very rarely across donors. Assigning TCR associations to individual alleles was difficult when HLA alleles, especially DR and DQ, strongly co-occurred. In a later genetic analysis, a missense DCLRE1C variant was associated with V-gene and J-gene trimming of TCR beta chains, and the association was replicated in an independent cohort. According to a later genetic analysis, donors in an Asian-associated ancestry cluster had fewer N-insertions in productive TCRs than the roughly 670-donor mean. CMV serostatus was the only immune exposure information available for the cohort. In a later analysis, some 18,000 TCR beta sequences were associated with specific HLA alleles at a false discovery rate of 0.05. Because HLA typing was unavailable for some donors at each locus, only the typed subset was used in association tests. A further reported finding was that TCR beta sequences accurately predicted the HLA-A and HLA-B alleles for most subjects in the first cohort. The study gave a list of 150 to 200 TCR beta chains associated with cytomegalovirus. In vitro tests confirmed that a few of the cytomegalovirus-associated TCR beta chains recognize cytomegalovirus antigens. A later analysis reported that several top co-occurrence clusters appeared linked to parvovirus B19, influenza, CMV and Epstein-Barr virus. In this cohort, only TCR beta chains were sequenced, and detectable features were limited by the absence of alpha or paired-chain data.

The TCR sequence derives from a man in his fifties or sixties in good health and CMV-seropositive. Sample: PBMCs. This sequence uses TRBV7-2 and TRBJ2-6; TRBD1 is perhaps the D gene, given 5 matching bases. The CDR3 in this case is CASSFDPGANVLIF. The nucleotide sequence is TGTGCCAGCAGCTTCGATCCTGGGGCCAACGTCCTGATTTTC.